This T cell receptor beta chain is drawn from a study of T cell responses to AZD1222 COVID-19 vaccine. About the study: The analysis combined second doses at about 4 or about 12 weeks. Findings and caveats of the study: Just 5 to 7 AZD1222 recipients were seropositive at baseline.

The table came from immunoSEQ multiplex PCR; TCRdb's copy has only in-frame clones and leaves some out. The sample records approximately 180,000 clones, around 90% being singletons. Remarks on this clone: Its matching antigen is unknown.

This material consisted of peripheral blood, taken on day 0 of AZD1222 vaccination. The sequence was collected from an adult in good health.

The DNA for the CDR3 is TGTGCCAGCAGTTTAAAGGCGCAGGGCTCCGAGCAGTACTTC. Protein: CASSLKAQGSEQYF. V is TRBV28 and J is TRBJ2-7, with TRBD1 as a possible D gene (5 bases). The CDR3 has 14 amino acids. Germline V gene sequence: CDR1 MDHEN, CDR2 SYDVKM. Trimming removed 2 bases from V and 6 bases from J, with 14 bases in between.